The clone carrying this TCR beta chain was counted between two and nine times. The antigen is unknown. This entry is derived from a study of beta chain features in type 1 diabetes. Study-wide results and caveats: Type 1 diabetes patients had moderately but significantly shorter TCRB CDR3s in all four CD4+ subsets.

Blood was drawn once from each donor into heparinised tubes. The draws averaged approximately 120 mL. Of the isolated RNA, all was reverse transcribed, and so the sequenced material was expressed TCRB transcripts. Assay: immunoSEQ multiplex PCR; the TCRdb copy retains only in-frame clones and omits some. This table holds 200,000 to 250,000 clones, approximately 11% found once. V lost 2 bases to trimming and J lost 0 bases, with 5 bases between them. Germline lookup yields CDR1 MNHNS and CDR2 SASEGT. There are 13 residues in the CDR3. This chain links TRBV6-1 with TRBJ2-7; D unclear. Input material: central memory CD4+ T cells from blood. The TCR originated in a man younger than 35 in good health. CDR3 loop: CASSERSSYEQYF. The CDR3 DNA sequence: TGTGCCAGCAGTGAACGCAGCTCCTACGAGCAGTACTTC.